The 24 T cell receptor beta chains below come from one sample, sequenced in a study of blood T cell repertoires in COVID-19. Sequencing was performed with immunoSEQ multiplex PCR; in TCRdb, only in-frame clones are kept and a portion is missing. The sample yields roughly 150,000 clones, about 72% seen once. The sample was peripheral blood. The receptors shown here come from a man in his 60s who had recovered from COVID-19.

The V gene is TRBV29-1, the J gene TRBJ2-1, with a weak D call TRBD2 (6 bases). Germline-derived CDR1 and CDR2 are SQVTM and ANQGSEA. Trimming removed 6 bases at V and 0 bases at J, with 12 bases between. The CDR3 contains 14 residues. The CDR3 protein is CSVGTVVSYNEQFF. The CDR3 DNA reads TGCAGCGTCGGGACTGTCGTCTCCTACAATGAGCAGTTCTTC.

V gene TRBV11-2 combines with J gene TRBJ1-5; 9 positions agree with TRBD1. This CDR3 has 15 amino acids. Unmatched junction bases numbered 2, after V lost 1 base and J lost 4 bases. Germline CDR1 reads SGHAT; CDR2 reads FQNNGV. The CDR3 nucleotides read TGTGCCAGCAGCTTAGGGGGGACAGGGAATCAGCCCCAGCATTTT. Amino acids: CASSLGGTGNQPQHF.

In its sample, this clone was seen a few times. The rearrangement links TRBV20-1 to TRBJ2-7; D gene ambiguous. Per the germline V gene, CDR1 is DFQATT and CDR2 is SNEGSKA (reference sequence). Trimming stripped 3 bases from V and 3 bases from J, with 18 bases between. The CDR3 consists of 15 residues. CDR3 sequence: CSASPAAKSLYEQYF. The CDR3 DNA sequence: TGCAGTGCTAGTCCGGCGGCCAAGTCTCTCTACGAGCAGTACTTC.

V is TRBV19 and J is TRBJ1-5; D gene uncertain. Trimming cost V 4 bases and J 7 bases, with 14 bases left between them. The CDR3 loop spans 14 amino acids. Germline CDR1 is LNHDA and CDR2 is SQIVND (reference sequence). DNA of the CDR3: TGTGCCAGTAGTACCCGGGAGGGCCGACAGCCCCAGCATTTT. Protein sequence: CASSTREGRQPQHF.

The chain has TRBV27 and TRBJ1-4; a weak D match, TRBD1 (5 bases). CDR1 is MNHEY, CDR2 SMNVEV, per germline (reference sequence). V was trimmed by 6 bases and J by 1 base, leaving 9 bases between them. This CDR3 region has 14 residues. In DNA, the CDR3 is TGTGCCAGCAGCACCCAGGGAACTAATGAAAAACTGTTTTTT. Residues: CASSTQGTNEKLFF.

This clone has more than one count but fewer than ten. The chain couples TRBV30 to TRBJ1-5; D not resolved. The CDR3 runs to 13 residues. Trimming removed 3 bases from V and 4 bases from J, with 10 bases in between. CDR1 is GTSNPN, CDR2 SVGIG, per germline (reference sequence). The CDR3 sequence: CAWSTRENQPQHF. CDR3 bases: TGTGCCTGGAGCACTAGGGAGAATCAGCCCCAGCATTTT.

V and J are TRBV2 and TRBJ1-2; D gene ambiguous. V dropped 8 bases and J dropped 2 bases, with 15 bases sitting between them. From germline, CDR1 is SNHLY and CDR2 FYNNEI. This CDR3 spans 14 amino acids. CDR3 bases: TGTGCCAGCGCCGAACCGGGTCTCAACTATGGCTACACCTTC. It is translated as CASAEPGLNYGYTF.

This clone was seen once. The chain is built from TRBV11-3 and TRBJ2-2, with D unresolved. This CDR3 has 13 residues. The V gene lost 1 base and the J gene lost 5 bases, with 5 bases spanning the gap. Per the germline V gene, CDR1 is SGHNT and CDR2 is YENEEA. CDR3 loop: CASSLGATGELFF. As DNA, the CDR3 is TGTGCCAGCAGCTTAGGGGCGACCGGGGAGCTGTTTTTT.

The J gene is TRBJ2-1, the V gene TRBV19; D is uncertain. Germline values: CDR1 LNHDA, CDR2 SQIVND (reference sequence). V lost 3 bases and J 0 bases, leaving 3 bases between the germline ends. This CDR3 has 13 amino acids. For the CDR3, the DNA is TGTGCCAGTAGTATTAGCTCCTACAATGAGCAGTTCTTC. Protein sequence: CASSISSYNEQFF.

The J gene is TRBJ1-4, the V gene TRBV9; D not certain. The germline V gene has CDR1 SGDLS and CDR2 YYNGEE. The CDR3 is made up of 13 amino acids. V was cut by 3 bases and J by 5 bases, with 8 bases left in between. The CDR3 spells CASSGTGNEKLFF. The CDR3 region has the DNA TGTGCCAGCAGCGGGACGGGAAATGAAAAACTGTTTTTT.

This chain uses TRBV4-3 with TRBJ1-1; D ambiguous. The CDR3 length is 14 residues. V was shortened by 4 bases and J by 0 bases, with 9 bases between the two germline ends. The germline gives CDR1 LGHNA, CDR2 YSLEER. For the CDR3, the DNA is TGCGCCAGCAGCCTTGCGGGTATGAACACTGAAGCTTTCTTT. Translating it yields CASSLAGMNTEAFF.

This chain uses TRBV2 with TRBJ2-7, with 7 bases aligning to TRBD2. The CDR3 is made up of 16 amino acids. Trimming cost V 5 bases and J 1 base; bases outside gene matches: 11. From germline, CDR1 is SNHLY and CDR2 FYNNEI. The CDR3 protein is CASSRPGGSESYEQYF. The CDR3 DNA reads as TGTGCCAGCAGTCGCCCGGGCGGGAGTGAGTCCTACGAGCAGTACTTC.

The genes are TRBV6-2 or TRBV6-3 and TRBJ2-6, with 7 positions matching TRBD1. Trimming took 6 bases from V and 3 from J; bases not matched to a gene: 5. The CDR3 extends over 15 amino acids. Germline CDR1 and CDR2: MNHEY and SVGEGT. The DNA of the CDR3 is TGTGCCAGCAGCCCAGACAGGGTTGGGGCCAACGTCCTGACTTTC. It yields the protein CASSPDRVGANVLTF.

The chain recombines TRBV5-4 with TRBJ2-1; 10 nucleotides match TRBD2. The germline CDR1 and CDR2 sequences are SGHNT and YYREEE (reference sequence). CDR3 length equals 16 residues. Germline trimming cut 0 bases from V and 5 bases from J; bases unmatched to any gene: 5. The CDR3 reads CASSLALLAGDNEQFF. Written as DNA, the CDR3 is TGTGCCAGCAGCTTGGCCCTGCTAGCGGGGGACAATGAGCAGTTCTTC.

In this sample, this clone turned up once. The genes are TRBV2 and TRBJ1-1; tentatively, D is TRBD1 (6 bases). V lost 2 bases and J 6 bases, leaving 13 bases between the germline ends. The CDR3 has 14 residues. Germline V gives CDR1 SNHLY, CDR2 FYNNEI. The DNA of the CDR3 is TGTGCCAGCAGTGAAAATGACAGGTTGTCTGAAGCTTTCTTT. Encoded protein: CASSENDRLSEAFF.

The chain couples TRBV4-1 to TRBJ2-2, with TRBD1 identical over 8 bases. The CDR3 has 18 residues. CDR1 is MGHRA, CDR2 YSYEKL, per germline. The J segment lost 0 bases and the V segment lost 0 bases, leaving 6 bases of the junction unmatched. CDR3: CASSQDSPTGANTGELFF. The DNA for the CDR3 is TGCGCCAGCAGCCAAGATAGCCCGACAGGGGCGAACACCGGGGAGCTGTTTTTT.

The rearrangement links TRBV27 to TRBJ2-1; no firm D call. CDR1 is MNHEY, CDR2 SMNVEV, per germline (reference sequence). V was trimmed by 6 bases and J by 2 bases, leaving 17 bases between them. The CDR3 contains 16 residues. DNA for the CDR3: TGTGCCAGCAGCCTCCTAGGTCCTACTCCCTACAATGAGCAGTTCTTC. This codes for CASSLLGPTPYNEQFF.

V and J are TRBV2 and TRBJ2-5, with TRBD2 matching 15 bases. CDR1 SNHLY and CDR2 FYNNEI come from the germline V gene. With 5 bases clipped from V and 6 bases from J, the junction kept 4 bases outside the gene matches. This CDR3 contains 15 residues. Written as DNA, the CDR3 is TGTGCCAGCAGTACGGGACTAGCGGGAGGACAGACCCAGTACTTC. Protein sequence: CASSTGLAGGQTQYF.

This clone showed up just once. The V gene is TRBV6-2 or TRBV6-3, the J gene TRBJ1-6, with 8 bases matching TRBD1. The CDR3 contains 14 residues. Germline V gene data show CDR1 as MNHEY and CDR2 as SVGEGT. Trimming cost V 4 bases and J 8 bases; bases outside gene matches: 4. The CDR3 nucleotides read TGTGCCAGCAGTTTCGGGACAGGACATTCACCCCTCCACTTT. Residues: CASSFGTGHSPLHF.

CDR3 coding DNA: TGTGCCAGCGCCGAGCATTCACCCCTCCACTTT. Amino acid sequence: CASAEHSPLHF. This chain uses TRBV28 with TRBJ1-6; no clear D gene. Germline CDR1 reads MDHEN; CDR2 reads SYDVKM. The V end was cut by 8 bases, the J end by 8 bases, with 7 bases between. CDR3 length equals 11 residues.

The V gene is TRBV5-1, the J gene TRBJ2-1; 7 bases map to TRBD1. The CDR3 is 16 residues long. After removal of 1 base from V and 0 bases from J, the junction contained 4 bases not matched to a gene. Germline V CDR1 and CDR2: SGHRS, YFSETQ. Written as DNA, the CDR3 is TGCGCCAGCAGCTTGTGGACAGGCAGCTCCTACAATGAGCAGTTCTTC. It is translated as CASSLWTGSSYNEQFF.

In this sample, this clone turned up a few times. The genes are TRBV2 and TRBJ1-4, with 7 positions matching TRBD1. The V segment lost 7 bases and the J segment 6 bases; nucleotides outside the gene matches: 5. The CDR3 is 13 residues long. Germline V gene lookup returns CDR1 SNHLY and CDR2 FYNNEI. The CDR3 DNA sequence: TGTGCCAGCAAGGGACAGAGTCATGAAAAACTGTTTTTT. The encoded protein is CASKGQSHEKLFF.

The rearrangement links TRBV19 to TRBJ1-5; 8 bases fit TRBD1. Trimming took 7 bases from V and 3 from J; bases not matched to a gene: 5. The CDR3 contains 14 residues. The germline V gene encodes CDR1 LNHDA and CDR2 SQIVND (reference sequence). The CDR3 nucleotides read TGTGCCAGTAAAGAGGACAGGGTCAATCAGCCCCAGCATTTT. As protein: CASKEDRVNQPQHF.

This clone was detected a few times. The chain has TRBV28 and TRBJ2-3; 9 positions agree with TRBD2. This CDR3 has 16 amino acids. The V and J ends lost 3 bases and 2 bases, in that order; junction bases with no gene match: 6. The germline V gene encodes CDR1 MDHEN and CDR2 SYDVKM. CDR3 bases: TGTGCCAGCAGTTTGGGAGCGGGAGGAATCACAGATACGCAGTATTTT. Its protein is CASSLGAGGITDTQYF.